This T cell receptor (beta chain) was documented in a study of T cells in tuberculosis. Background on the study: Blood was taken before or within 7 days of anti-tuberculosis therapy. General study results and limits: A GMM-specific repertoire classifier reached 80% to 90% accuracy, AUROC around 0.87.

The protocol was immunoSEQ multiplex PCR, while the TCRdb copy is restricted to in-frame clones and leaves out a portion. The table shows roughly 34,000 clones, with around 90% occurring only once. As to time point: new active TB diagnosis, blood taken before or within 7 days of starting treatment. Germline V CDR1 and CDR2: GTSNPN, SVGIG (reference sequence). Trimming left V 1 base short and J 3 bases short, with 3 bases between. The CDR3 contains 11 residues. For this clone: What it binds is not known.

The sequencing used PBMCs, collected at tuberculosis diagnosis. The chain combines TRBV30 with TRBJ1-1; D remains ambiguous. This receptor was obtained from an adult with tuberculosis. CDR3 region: CAWSADTEAFF. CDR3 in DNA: TGTGCCTGGAGTGCGGACACTGAAGCTTTCTTT. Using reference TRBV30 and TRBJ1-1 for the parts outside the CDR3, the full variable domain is SQTIHQWPATLVQPVGSPLSLECTVEGTSNPNLYWYRQAAGRGLQLLFYSVGIGQISSEVPQNLSASRPQDRQFILSSKKLLLSDSGFYLCAWSADTEAFFGQGTRLTVV.